The rows below give T cell receptor beta chains drawn from one sample of a study of blood T cells in healthy people across ages. In TCRdb, the 5' RACE reads were re-called with MiXCR into one record per CDR3 protein. The sample includes about 1.5 million distinct CDR3 sequences, roughly 43% of them seen just once. Sample: blood. Source of these receptors: a woman between 18 and 30 years old in good health. The CDR3 runs from the conserved cysteine through the conserved F or W. The D gene is left open where the match is weak.

V gene,D gene,CDR3 protein
TRBV12-3/TRBV12-4,NA,CASTNGGVRYKFF
TRBV4-1,NA,CASSQLSRGNEQYF
TRBV9,NA,CASSPIDAQYF
TRBV20-1,NA,CSARDHRGTFEKLFF
TRBV7-2,NA,CASSLVARGTGDTDTQYF
TRBV6-6,NA,CASLQGTGTDTQYF
TRBV7-9,TRBD1,CASSPKDRASYGYTF
TRBV6-1,NA,CASSLDPLGEQYF
TRBV10-2,TRBD1,CASTSGQASSYNSPLHF
TRBV14,TRBD2,CASSHNGLAGPHRKFF
TRBV29-1,TRBD2,CSVSWLAGVEQYF
TRBV7-2,NA,CASSQGRVQETQYF
TRBV10-3,TRBD1,CATGQGYTDTQYF
TRBV7-6,NA,CASSSTNRSGANVLTF
TRBV10-3,NA,CAISEGDRISYEQYF
TRBV20-1,TRBD1,CSARVGTGFYEQYF
TRBV29-1,TRBD1,CSVESRGLTNEQYF
TRBV9,NA,CASSTGFPPTYEQYF
TRBV7-2,NA,CASRNVGTWAFF
TRBV29-1,TRBD1,CSVEEGTGHPRDEQYF
TRBV9,NA,CASSATPRGVTGELFF
TRBV4-1,NA,CASSQVGAGHSSYNEQFF
TRBV12-3/TRBV12-4,TRBD2,CASSLSSGSYNEQFF
TRBV7-8,NA,CASNRLGLSYGTDTQYF
TRBV28,TRBD1,CASSLGQGANYNEQFF
TRBV20-1,NA,CSARDLGQGSYNEQYF
TRBV20-1,TRBD2,CSARVIAGVRNEQFF
TRBV10-3,NA,CAISVDRMEGREPQHF
TRBV6-5,NA,CASSPPGLQKAFF
TRBV4-1,NA,CASSQEGNRNTEAFF
TRBV5-1,TRBD1,CASSLAGTGQETQYF
TRBV28,NA,CASSLNSPNQPQHF
TRBV9,NA,CASSPIGVPRDTQYF
TRBV4-3,TRBD2,CASSQDPGLAGRDEQYF
TRBV3-1,NA,CASNQRGGDGTQYF
TRBV29-1,NA,CGVAVRQTTYEQYF
TRBV12-3/TRBV12-4,NA,CASSISEGYNEQFF
TRBV10-3,TRBD2,CAIQRGRPDEQYF
TRBV20-1,NA,CSAYGMEREIYNEQFF
TRBV20-1,NA,CSAKPVYGYTF
TRBV7-9,TRBD2,CASSLARQRESYNEQFF
TRBV20-1,TRBD2,CSASRLAGVNEQFF